The 6 T cell receptor beta chains reported below all come from one sample, sequenced in a study of T cell responses to AZD1222 COVID-19 vaccine. Clones were sequenced by immunoSEQ multiplex PCR, and TCRdb holds only the in-frame ones, with some missing. The data show tens of thousands of clones, with approximately 84% seen just once and roughly an eighth held by the top ten. The sample here was peripheral blood, taken on day 0 of AZD1222 vaccination. The origin of the receptors is an adult in good health.

The chain carries TRBV9 and TRBJ2-3; D call uncertain. V lost 0 bases and J lost 2, with 13 bases in between. This CDR3 region has 16 residues. Germline loops: CDR1 SGDLS, CDR2 YYNGEE. The CDR3 DNA follows: TGTGCCAGCAGCGTAGCTATCGGCAGACTCACAGATACGCAGTATTTT. Translation gives CASSVAIGRLTDTQYF.

This clone has a single count. The chain carries TRBV28 and TRBJ1-1; TRBD1 matches 8 bases. V shed 6 bases and J 4 bases; nucleotides not matched to a gene: 4. Germline assignment: CDR1 MDHEN and CDR2 SYDVKM. This CDR3 spans 13 amino acids. CDR3: CASRDRVGTEAFF. CDR3 DNA: TGTGCCAGCAGGGACAGGGTGGGCACTGAAGCTTTCTTT.

The chain links TRBV7-2 to TRBJ1-5, with a possible D match to TRBD1 (5 bases). CDR3 length: 15 residues. The germline V gene encodes CDR1 SGHTA and CDR2 FQGNSA. V lost 4 bases and J 0 bases, leaving 10 bases between the germline ends. The CDR3 bases are TGTGCCAGCAGCTCCTTACAGGCTAGCAATCAGCCCCAGCATTTT. Its protein product is CASSSLQASNQPQHF.

DNA of the CDR3: TGTGCCAGCAGCGTAGTTGGAGAGACCCAGTACTTC. Amino acid sequence: CASSVVGETQYF. V and J are TRBV9 and TRBJ2-5, with D unresolved. CDR1 is SGDLS, CDR2 YYNGEE, per germline. V lost 0 bases and J lost 4, with 4 bases in between. The CDR3 extends over 12 amino acids.

The chain carries TRBV6-5 and TRBJ2-1; D may match TRBD1 or TRBD2 (5 bases each). Between the trimmed V and J ends, which lost 2 bases and 8 bases, there was a span of 7 bases. The CDR3 is made up of 12 amino acids. Germline-derived CDR1 and CDR2 are MNHEY and SVGAGI. The CDR3 region is CASSYEGHEQFF. The CDR3 bases are TGTGCCAGCAGTTACGAGGGGCATGAGCAGTTCTTC.

The rearrangement joins TRBV30 to TRBJ1-4; D perhaps matches TRBD1 (5 bases). Germline V gene sequence: CDR1 GTSNPN, CDR2 SVGIG (reference sequence). This CDR3 comprises 14 residues. Trimming pared 3 bases from V and 8 bases from J, leaving 16 bases between. CDR3 nucleotide sequence: TGTGCCTGGAGGGACATTCGGGGAGGCGAAAAACTGTTTTTT. Residues: CAWRDIRGGEKLFF. Supplemented by reference TRBV30 and TRBJ1-4, the full variable domain reads SQTIHQWPATLVQPVGSPLSLECTVEGTSNPNLYWYRQAAGRGLQLLFYSVGIGQISSEVPQNLSASRPQDRQFILSSKKLLLSDSGFYLCAWRDIRGGEKLFFGSGTQLSVL.